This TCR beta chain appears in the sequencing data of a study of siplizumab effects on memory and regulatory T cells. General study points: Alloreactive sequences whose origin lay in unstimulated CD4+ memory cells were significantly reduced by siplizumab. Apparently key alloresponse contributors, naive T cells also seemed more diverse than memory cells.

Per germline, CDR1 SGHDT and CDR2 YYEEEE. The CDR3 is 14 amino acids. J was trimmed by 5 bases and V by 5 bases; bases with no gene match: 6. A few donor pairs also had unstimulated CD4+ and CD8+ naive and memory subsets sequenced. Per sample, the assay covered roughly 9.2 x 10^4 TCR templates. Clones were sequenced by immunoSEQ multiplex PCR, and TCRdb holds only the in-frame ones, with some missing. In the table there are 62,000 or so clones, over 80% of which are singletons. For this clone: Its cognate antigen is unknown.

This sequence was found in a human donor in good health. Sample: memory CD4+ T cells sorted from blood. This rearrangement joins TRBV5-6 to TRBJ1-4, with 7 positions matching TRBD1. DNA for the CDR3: TGTGCCAGCAGGTTGAGACAGGGCAATGAAAAACTGTTTTTT. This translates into CASRLRQGNEKLFF.